A single T cell receptor (beta chain) is shown here with its context. This record belongs to a study of T cell changes during pregnancy in multiple sclerosis. The CDR3 runs 14 residues. Measured with immunoSEQ multiplex PCR; TCRdb has only the in-frame clones, and not every one. The sample consists of 55,000 to 95,000 clones, 90% to 95% of them appearing once. V usage is TRBV21-1 and J usage is TRBJ1-3. TRBV21-1 constitutes a pseudogene. Specimen: peripheral blood, collected in the second trimester of pregnancy. The origin of this receptor is a female donor in good health, enrolled as a control in a pregnancy study. The CDR3 bases are TGTGCCAGCAGACCACGGAGCTCTGGAAACACCATATATTTT. Translating it yields CASRPRSSGNTIYF.